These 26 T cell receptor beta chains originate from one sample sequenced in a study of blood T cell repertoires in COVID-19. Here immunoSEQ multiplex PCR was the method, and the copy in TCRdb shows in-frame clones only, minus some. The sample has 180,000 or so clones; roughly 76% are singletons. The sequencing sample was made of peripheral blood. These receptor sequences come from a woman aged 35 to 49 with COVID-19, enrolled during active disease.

CDR3 loop: CASGGGLNYNEQFF. DNA for the CDR3: TGTGCCAGCGGGGGGGGACTCAACTACAATGAGCAGTTCTTC. This rearrangement joins TRBV27 to TRBJ2-1, with 7 bases fitting TRBD2. CDR1 and CDR2 (germline): MNHEY, SMNVEV (reference sequence). The CDR3 loop spans 14 amino acids. V was pared by 8 bases and J by 3 bases, with 7 bases of the junction left unmatched.

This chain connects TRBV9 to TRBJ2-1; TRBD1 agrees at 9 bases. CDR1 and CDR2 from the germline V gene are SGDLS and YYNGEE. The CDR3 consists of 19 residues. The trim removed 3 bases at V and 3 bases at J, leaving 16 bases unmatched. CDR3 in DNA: TGTGCCAGCAGCGGACCGGGACAGGGCCTCGGATATGTCTACAATGAGCAGTTCTTC. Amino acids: CASSGPGQGLGYVYNEQFF.

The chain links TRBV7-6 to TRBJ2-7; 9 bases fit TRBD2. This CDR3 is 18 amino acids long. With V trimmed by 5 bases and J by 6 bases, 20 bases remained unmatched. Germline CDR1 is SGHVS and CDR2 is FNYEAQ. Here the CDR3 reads CASSPGAVGLAGVSEQYF. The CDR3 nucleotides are TGTGCCAGCAGCCCCGGAGCGGTAGGTTTAGCGGGAGTCTCCGAGCAGTACTTC.

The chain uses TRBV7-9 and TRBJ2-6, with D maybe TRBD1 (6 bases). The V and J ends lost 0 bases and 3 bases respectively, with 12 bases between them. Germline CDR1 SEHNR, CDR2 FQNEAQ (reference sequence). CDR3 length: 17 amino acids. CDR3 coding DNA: TGTGCCAGCAGCTTAGCGGTGGGGGCGAGTGGGGCCAACGTCCTGACTTTC. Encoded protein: CASSLAVGASGANVLTF.

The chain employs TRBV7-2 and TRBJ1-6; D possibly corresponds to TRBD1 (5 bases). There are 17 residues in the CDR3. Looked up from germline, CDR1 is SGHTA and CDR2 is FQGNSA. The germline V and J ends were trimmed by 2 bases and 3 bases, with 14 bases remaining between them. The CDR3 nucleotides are TGTGCCAGCAGCTTACGGTCCAGGGCCGGCTATAATTCACCCCTCCACTTT. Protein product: CASSLRSRAGYNSPLHF.

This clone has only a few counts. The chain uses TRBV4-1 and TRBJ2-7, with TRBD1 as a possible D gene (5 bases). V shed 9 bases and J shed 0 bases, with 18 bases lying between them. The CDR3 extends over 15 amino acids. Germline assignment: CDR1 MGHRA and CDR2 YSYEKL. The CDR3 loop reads CASLYRPDSSYEQYF. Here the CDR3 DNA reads TGCGCCAGTTTGTATCGGCCAGACAGCTCCTACGAGCAGTACTTC.

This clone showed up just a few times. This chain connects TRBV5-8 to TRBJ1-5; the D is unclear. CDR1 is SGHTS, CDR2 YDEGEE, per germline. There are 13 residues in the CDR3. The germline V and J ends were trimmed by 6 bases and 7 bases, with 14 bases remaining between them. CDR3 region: CASIGGGRQPQHF. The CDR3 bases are TGTGCCAGCATAGGAGGCGGCCGGCAGCCCCAGCATTTT.

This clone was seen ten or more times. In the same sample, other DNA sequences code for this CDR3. CDR3 amino acids: CAWGRQGYNSPLHF. The DNA of the CDR3 is TGTGCCTGGGGACGACAGGGCTATAATTCACCCCTCCACTTT. The rearrangement joins TRBV30 to TRBJ1-6; 7 nucleotides align to TRBD1. The CDR3 has 14 amino acids. V was pared by 5 bases and J by 3 bases, with 4 bases of the junction left unmatched. The germline gives CDR1 GTSNPN, CDR2 SVGIG (reference sequence).

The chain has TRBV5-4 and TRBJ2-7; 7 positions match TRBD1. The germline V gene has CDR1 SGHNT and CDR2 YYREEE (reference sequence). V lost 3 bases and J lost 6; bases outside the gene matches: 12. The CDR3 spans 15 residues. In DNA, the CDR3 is TGTGCCAGCAGCTACCGACAGGGTGGGAAGGGCGAGCAGTACTTC. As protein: CASSYRQGGKGEQYF.

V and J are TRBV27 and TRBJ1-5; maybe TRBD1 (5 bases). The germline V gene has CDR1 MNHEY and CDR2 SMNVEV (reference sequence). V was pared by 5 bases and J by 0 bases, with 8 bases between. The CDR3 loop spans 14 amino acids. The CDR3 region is CASSPGNSNQPQHF. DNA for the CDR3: TGTGCCAGCAGTCCAGGGAATAGCAATCAGCCCCAGCATTTT.

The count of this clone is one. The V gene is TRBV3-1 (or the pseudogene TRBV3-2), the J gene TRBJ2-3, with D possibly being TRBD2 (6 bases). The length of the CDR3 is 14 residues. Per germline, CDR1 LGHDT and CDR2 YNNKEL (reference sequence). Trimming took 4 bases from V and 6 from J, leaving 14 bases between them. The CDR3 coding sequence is TGTGCCAGCAGCCGGGACCACGGGGGTGATACGCAGTATTTT. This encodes CASSRDHGGDTQYF.

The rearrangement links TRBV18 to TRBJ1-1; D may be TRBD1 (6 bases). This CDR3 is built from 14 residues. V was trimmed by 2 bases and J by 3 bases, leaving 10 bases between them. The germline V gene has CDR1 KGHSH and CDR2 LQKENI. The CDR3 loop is CASSPSQGDTEAFF. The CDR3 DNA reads TGTGCCAGCTCACCATCACAGGGTGACACTGAAGCTTTCTTT.

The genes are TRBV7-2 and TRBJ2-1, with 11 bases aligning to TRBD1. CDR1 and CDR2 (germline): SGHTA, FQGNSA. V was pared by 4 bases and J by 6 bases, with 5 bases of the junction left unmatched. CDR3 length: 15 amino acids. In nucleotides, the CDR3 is TGTGCCAGCAGCTCCGGGACAGGGGGTTTCAATGAGCAGTTCTTC. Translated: CASSSGTGGFNEQFF.

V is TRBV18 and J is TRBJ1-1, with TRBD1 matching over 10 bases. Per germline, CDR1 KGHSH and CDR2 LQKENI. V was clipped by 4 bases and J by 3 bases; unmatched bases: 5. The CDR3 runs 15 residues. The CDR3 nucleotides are TGTGCCAGCTCACGAAGAGGACAGGGGGACACTGAAGCTTTCTTT. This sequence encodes CASSRRGQGDTEAFF.

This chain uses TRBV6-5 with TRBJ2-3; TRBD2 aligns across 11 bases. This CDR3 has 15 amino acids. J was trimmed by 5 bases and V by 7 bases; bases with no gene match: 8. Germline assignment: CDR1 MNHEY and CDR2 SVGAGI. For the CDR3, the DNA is TGTGCCAGCAAGACTAGCGGGATAGGTCGAGATACGCAGTATTTT. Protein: CASKTSGIGRDTQYF.

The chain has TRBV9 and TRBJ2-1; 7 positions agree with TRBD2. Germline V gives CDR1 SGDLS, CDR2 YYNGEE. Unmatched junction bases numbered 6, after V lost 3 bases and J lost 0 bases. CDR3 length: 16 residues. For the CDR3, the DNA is TGTGCCAGCAGCGCCCTCGGCGGGAGCTCCTACAATGAGCAGTTCTTC. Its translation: CASSALGGSSYNEQFF.

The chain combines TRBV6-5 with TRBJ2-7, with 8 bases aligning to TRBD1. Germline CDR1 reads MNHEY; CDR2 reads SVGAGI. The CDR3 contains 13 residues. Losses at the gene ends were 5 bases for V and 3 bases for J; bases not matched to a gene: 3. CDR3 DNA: TGTGCCAGCAGTCCCAGGGGGCGCTACGAGCAGTACGTC. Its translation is CASSPRGRYEQYV.

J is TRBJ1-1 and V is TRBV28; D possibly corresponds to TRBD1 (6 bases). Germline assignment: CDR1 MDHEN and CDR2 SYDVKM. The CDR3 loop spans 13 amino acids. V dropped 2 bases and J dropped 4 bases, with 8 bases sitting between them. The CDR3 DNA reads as TGTGCCAGCAGTTTAAGGACAGTCACTGAAGCTTTCTTT. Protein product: CASSLRTVTEAFF.

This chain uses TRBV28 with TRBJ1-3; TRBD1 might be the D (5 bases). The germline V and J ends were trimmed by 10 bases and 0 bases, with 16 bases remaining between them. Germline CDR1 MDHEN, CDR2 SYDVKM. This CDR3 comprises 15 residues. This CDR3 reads CAKASRTLSGNTIYF. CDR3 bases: TGTGCCAAAGCTTCCCGGACACTCTCTGGAAACACCATATATTTT.

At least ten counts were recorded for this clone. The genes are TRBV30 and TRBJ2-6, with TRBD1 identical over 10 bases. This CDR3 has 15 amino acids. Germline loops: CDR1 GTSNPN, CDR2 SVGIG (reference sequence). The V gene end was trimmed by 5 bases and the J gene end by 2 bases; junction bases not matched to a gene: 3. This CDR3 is CAWGTGDAGANVLTF. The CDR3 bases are TGTGCCTGGGGGACAGGGGACGCTGGGGCCAACGTCCTGACTTTC. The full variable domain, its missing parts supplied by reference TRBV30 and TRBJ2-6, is SQTIHQWPATLVQPVGSPLSLECTVEGTSNPNLYWYRQAAGRGLQLLFYSVGIGQISSEVPQNLSASRPQDRQFILSSKKLLLSDSGFYLCAWGTGDAGANVLTFGAGSRLTVL.

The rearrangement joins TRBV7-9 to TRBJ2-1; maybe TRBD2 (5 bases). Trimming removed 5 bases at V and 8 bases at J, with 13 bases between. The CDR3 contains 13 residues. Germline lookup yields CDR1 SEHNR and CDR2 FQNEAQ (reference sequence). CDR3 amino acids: CASSPEVVDEQFF. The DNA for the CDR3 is TGTGCCAGCAGCCCGGAGGTAGTCGATGAGCAGTTCTTC.

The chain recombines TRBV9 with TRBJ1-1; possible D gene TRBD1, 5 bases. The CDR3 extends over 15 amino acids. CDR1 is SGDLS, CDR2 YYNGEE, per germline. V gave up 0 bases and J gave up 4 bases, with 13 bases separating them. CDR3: CASSVEGQGGTEAFF. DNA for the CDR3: TGTGCCAGCAGCGTAGAAGGGCAGGGCGGCACTGAAGCTTTCTTT. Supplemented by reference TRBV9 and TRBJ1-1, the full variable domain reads DSGVTQTPKHLITATGQRVTLRCSPRSGDLSVYWYQQSLDQGLQFLIQYYNGEERAKGNILERFSAQQFPDLHSELNLSSLELGDSALYFCASSVEGQGGTEAFFGQGTRLTVV.

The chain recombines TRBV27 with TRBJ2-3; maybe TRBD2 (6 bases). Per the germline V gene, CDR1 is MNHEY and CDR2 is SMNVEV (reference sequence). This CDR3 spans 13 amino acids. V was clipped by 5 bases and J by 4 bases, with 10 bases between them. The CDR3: CASSHLASDTQYF. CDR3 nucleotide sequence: TGTGCCAGCAGTCATCTAGCGTCAGATACGCAGTATTTT.

As DNA, the CDR3 is TGTGCCAGCAGCGCTCTAGCGGGAGGGCGTAATGAGCAGTTCTTC. Amino acids: CASSALAGGRNEQFF. V and J are TRBV7-3 and TRBJ2-1; TRBD2 agrees at 12 bases. From germline, CDR1 is SGHTA and CDR2 FQGTGA. V shed 5 bases, J shed 7 bases, and the junction held 6 bases outside the gene matches. The CDR3 loop spans 15 amino acids.

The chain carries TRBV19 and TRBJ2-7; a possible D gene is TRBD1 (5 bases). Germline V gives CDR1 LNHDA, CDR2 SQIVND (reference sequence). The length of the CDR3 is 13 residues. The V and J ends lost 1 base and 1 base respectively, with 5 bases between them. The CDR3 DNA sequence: TGTGCCAGTAGTATAGGGACATCCTACGAGCAGTACGTC. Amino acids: CASSIGTSYEQYV.

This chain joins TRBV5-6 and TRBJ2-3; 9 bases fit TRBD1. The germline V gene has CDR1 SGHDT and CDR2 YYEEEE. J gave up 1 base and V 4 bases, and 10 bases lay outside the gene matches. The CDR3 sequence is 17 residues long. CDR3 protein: CASSLRRRQGGTDTQYF. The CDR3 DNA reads TGTGCCAGCAGCCTGCGCCGACGACAGGGGGGCACAGATACGCAGTATTTT.